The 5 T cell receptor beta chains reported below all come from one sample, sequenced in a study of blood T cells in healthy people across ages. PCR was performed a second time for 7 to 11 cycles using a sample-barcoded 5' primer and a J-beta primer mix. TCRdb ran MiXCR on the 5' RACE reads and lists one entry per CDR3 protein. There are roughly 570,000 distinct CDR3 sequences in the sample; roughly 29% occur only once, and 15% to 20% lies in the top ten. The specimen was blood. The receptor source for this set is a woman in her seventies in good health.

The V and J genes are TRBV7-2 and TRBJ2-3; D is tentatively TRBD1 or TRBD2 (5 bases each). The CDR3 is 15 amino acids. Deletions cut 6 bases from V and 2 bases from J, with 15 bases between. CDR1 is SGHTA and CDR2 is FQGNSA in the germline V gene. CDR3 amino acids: CASSQRAGHTDTQYF. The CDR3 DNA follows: TGTGCCAGCAGTCAGAGGGCAGGGCACACAGATACGCAGTATTTT.

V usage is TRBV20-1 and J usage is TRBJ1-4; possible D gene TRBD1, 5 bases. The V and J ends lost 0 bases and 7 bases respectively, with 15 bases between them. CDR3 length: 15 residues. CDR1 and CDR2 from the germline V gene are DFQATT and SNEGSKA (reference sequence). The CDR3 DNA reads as TGCAGTGCTAGAGATCTAGGCGAGGGGAGTGAAAAACTGTTTTTT. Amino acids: CSARDLGEGSEKLFF.

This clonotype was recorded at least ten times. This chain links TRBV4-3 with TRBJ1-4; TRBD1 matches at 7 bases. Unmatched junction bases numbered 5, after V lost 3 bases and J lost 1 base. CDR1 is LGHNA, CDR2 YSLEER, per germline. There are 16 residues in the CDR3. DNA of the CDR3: TGCGCCAGCAGCCAGAACGCAGGGGGAACTAATGAAAAACTGTTTTTT. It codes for CASSQNAGGTNEKLFF.

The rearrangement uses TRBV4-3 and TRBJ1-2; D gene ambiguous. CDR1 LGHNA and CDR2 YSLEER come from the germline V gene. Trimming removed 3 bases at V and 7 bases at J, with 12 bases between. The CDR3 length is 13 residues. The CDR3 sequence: CASSQEASGGYTF. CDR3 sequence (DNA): TGCGCCAGCAGCCAGGAAGCAAGTGGTGGCTACACCTTC.

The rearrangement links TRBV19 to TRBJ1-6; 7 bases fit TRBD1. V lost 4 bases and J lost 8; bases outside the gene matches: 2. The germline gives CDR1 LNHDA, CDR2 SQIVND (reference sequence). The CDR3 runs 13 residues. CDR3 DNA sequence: TGTGCCAGTAGTAGGGACAGATATTCACCCCTCCACTTT. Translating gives CASSRDRYSPLHF. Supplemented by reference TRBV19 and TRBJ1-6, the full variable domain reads DGGITQSPKYLFRKEGQNVTLSCEQNLNHDAMYWYRQDPGQGLRLIYYSQIVNDFQKGDIAEGYSVSREKKESFPLTVTSAQKNPTAFYLCASSRDRYSPLHFGNGTRLTVT.